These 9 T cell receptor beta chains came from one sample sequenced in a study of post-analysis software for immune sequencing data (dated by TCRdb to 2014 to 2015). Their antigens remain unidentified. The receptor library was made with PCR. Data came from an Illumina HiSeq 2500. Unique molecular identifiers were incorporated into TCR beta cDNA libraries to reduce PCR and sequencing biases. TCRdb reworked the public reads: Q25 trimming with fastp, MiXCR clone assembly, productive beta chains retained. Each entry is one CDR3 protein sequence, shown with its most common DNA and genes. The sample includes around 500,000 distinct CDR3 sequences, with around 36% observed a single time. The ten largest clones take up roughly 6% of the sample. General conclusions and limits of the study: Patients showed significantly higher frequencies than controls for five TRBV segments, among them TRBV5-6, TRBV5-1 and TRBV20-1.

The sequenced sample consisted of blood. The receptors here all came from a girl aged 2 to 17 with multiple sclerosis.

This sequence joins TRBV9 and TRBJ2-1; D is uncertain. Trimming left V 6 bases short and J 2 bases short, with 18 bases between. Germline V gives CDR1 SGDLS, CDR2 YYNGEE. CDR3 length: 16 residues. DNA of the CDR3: TGTGCCAGCAACCCTTCGGGCCTGGGAACCTACAATGAGCAGTTCTTC. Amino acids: CASNPSGLGTYNEQFF.

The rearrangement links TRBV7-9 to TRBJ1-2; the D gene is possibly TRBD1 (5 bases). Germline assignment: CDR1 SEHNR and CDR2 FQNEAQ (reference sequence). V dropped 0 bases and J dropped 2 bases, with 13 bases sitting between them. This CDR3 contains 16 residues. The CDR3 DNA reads TGTGCCAGCAGCTTAGCCCGGGACTTCAGCAACTATGGCTACACCTTC. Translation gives CASSLARDFSNYGYTF.

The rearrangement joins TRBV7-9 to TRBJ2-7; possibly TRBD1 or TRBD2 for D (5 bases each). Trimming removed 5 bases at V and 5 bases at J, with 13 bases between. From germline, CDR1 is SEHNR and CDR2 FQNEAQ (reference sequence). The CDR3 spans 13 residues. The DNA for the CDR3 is TGTGCCAGCAGCAACACGGGACCAAACGAGCAGTACTTC. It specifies CASSNTGPNEQYF.

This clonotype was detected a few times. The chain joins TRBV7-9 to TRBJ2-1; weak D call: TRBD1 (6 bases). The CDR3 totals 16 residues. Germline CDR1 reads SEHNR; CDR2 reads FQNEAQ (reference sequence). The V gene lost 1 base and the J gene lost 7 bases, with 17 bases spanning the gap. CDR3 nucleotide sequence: TGTGCCAGCAGCTTAGTTTCGGCAGGGGTTGGGAATGAGCAGTTCTTC. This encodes CASSLVSAGVGNEQFF.

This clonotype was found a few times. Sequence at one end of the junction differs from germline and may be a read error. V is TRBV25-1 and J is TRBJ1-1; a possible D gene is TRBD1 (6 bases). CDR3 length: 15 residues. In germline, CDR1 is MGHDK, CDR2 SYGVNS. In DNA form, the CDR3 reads TGTGTCAGCAGTGATTATGCAACAGGGATGACTGAAGCTTTCTTT. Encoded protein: CVSSDYATGMTEAFF.

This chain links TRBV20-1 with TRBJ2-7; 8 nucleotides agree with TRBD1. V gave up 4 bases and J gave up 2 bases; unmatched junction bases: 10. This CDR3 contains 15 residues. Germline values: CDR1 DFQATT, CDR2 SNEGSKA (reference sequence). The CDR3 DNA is TGCAGTGCTACAAGCGCGACAGGGGTCACCTACGAGCAGTACTTC. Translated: CSATSATGVTYEQYF.

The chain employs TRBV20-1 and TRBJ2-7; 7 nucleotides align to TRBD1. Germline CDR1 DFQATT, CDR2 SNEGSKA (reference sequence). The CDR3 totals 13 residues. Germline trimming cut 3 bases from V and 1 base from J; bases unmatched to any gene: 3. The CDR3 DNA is TGCAGTGCTAGCCGGGACAGTTCCTACGAGCAGTACTTC. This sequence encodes CSASRDSSYEQYF.

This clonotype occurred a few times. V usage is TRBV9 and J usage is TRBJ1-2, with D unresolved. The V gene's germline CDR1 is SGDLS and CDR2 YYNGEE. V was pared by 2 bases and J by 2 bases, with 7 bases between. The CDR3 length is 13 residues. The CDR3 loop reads CASSVDWNYGYTF. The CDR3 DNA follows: TGTGCCAGCAGCGTCGACTGGAACTATGGCTACACCTTC.

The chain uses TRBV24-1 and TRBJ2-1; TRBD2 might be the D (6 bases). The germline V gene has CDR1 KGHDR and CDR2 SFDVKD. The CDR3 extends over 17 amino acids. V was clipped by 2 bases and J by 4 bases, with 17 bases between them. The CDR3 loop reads CATSDYPGGATYNEQFF. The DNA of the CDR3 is TGTGCCACCAGTGATTACCCCGGGGGAGCCACTTACAATGAGCAGTTCTTC.